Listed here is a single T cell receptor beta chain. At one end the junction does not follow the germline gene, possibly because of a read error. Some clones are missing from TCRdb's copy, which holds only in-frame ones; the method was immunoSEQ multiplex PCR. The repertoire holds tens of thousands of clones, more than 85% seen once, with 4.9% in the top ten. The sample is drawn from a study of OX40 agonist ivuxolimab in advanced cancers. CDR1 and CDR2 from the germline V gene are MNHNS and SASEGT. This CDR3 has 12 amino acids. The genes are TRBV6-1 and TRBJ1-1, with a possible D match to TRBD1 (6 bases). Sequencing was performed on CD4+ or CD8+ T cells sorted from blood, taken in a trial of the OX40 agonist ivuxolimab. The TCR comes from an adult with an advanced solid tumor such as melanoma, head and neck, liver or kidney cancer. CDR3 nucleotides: TGTGCCAGCAGTGAACGGAGGGGGGCCGAGGACTTT. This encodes CASSERRGAEDF.